This T cell receptor (beta chain) was documented in a study of blood T cells in healthy people across ages. Study results and limitations: Expanded clonotype changes were possibly confounded by unknown donor CMV status.

The use of a sample-barcoded 5' primer and a J-beta primer mix characterized a second PCR of roughly 6 to 11 cycles. TCRdb ran MiXCR on the 5' RACE reads and lists one entry per CDR3 protein. The data hold around 1,800,000 distinct CDR3 sequences, with approximately 39% observed a single time. Regarding this clonotype: The antigen is not known.

V was pared by 1 base and J by 0 bases, with 10 bases between. In germline, CDR1 is SGHTA, CDR2 FQGNSA. The CDR3 has 17 amino acids. Material for sequencing was blood. The sequence derives from a human donor in good health. The chain carries TRBV7-2 and TRBJ2-6; D not certain. CDR3 sequence: CASSLGPSNSGANVLTF. As DNA, the CDR3 is TGTGCCAGCAGCTTAGGCCCATCCAACTCTGGGGCCAACGTCCTGACTTTC.